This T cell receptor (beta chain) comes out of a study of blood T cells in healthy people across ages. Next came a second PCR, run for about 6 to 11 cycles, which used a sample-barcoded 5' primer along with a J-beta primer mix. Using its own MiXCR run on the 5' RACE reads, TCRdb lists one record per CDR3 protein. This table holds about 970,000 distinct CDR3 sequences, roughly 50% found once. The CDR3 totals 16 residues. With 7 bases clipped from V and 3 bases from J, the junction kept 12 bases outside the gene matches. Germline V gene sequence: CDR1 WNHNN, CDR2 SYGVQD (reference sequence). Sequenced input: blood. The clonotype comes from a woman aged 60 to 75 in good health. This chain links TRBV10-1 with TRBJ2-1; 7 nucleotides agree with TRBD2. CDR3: CASKGTSGIGYNEQFF. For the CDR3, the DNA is TGCGCCAGCAAGGGAACAAGCGGGATAGGCTACAATGAGCAGTTCTTC.